What follows describes a single T cell receptor (beta chain). This entry is derived from a study of blood T cell repertoires in COVID-19. The wider study: Samples of COVID-19 (acute and convalescent) were obtained from the United States, Italy and Spain. T cells, B-cell-depleted T cells, or PBMCs provided the cDNA or gDNA that served as material.

The ends lost 4 bases at V and 2 bases at J; junction bases unmatched: 8. The CDR3 length is 17 residues. CDR1 SGDLS and CDR2 YYNGEE come from the germline V gene. Original methodology: By means of reference gene primer amplification, nucleated cell counts were estimated. Profiled with immunoSEQ multiplex PCR; TCRdb holds only in-frame clones, not every one. For V, J and clone size, that table is used; D and trimming come from the DNA. The sample carries about 150,000 clones, around 83% recorded once. Patients at the Seattle site were enrolled during active infection and followed longitudinally. Sequenced input: peripheral blood. V and J are TRBV9 and TRBJ2-5, with 13 bases matching TRBD2. The sequence was obtained from a woman aged 60-70 years with COVID-19, enrolled during active disease. CDR3 nucleotides: TGTGCCAGCAGCCCCCGACTAGCGGGAGGTCTACAAGAGACCCAGTACTTC. Its protein is CASSPRLAGGLQETQYF.